The 29 T cell receptor beta chains below were found in one sample sequenced in a study of post-analysis software for immune sequencing data. Study outcomes and limitations: With TRBV5-6, TRBV5-1 and TRBV20-1 included, about five TRBV segments were more frequent in patients than in controls.

TCR beta cDNA libraries included unique molecular identifiers. MiXCR, applied by TCRdb to the PCR reads, yields one record per CDR3 protein. Of about 760,000 distinct CDR3 sequences in the sample, less than 35% are singletons; the top ten hold roughly 0.53%. No antigen has been identified for these receptors. Sequenced: blood. The receptors derive from a girl aged 10 to 17 with multiple sclerosis.

This clonotype came up a few times. The chain carries TRBV10-3 and TRBJ2-5, with unresolved D. CDR1 is ENHRY and CDR2 is SYGVKD in the germline V gene. Deletions cut 5 bases from V and 4 bases from J, with 11 bases between. This CDR3 contains 13 residues. CDR3 residues: CAISLKVGETQYF. The CDR3, as DNA: TGTGCCATCAGTCTTAAGGTGGGAGAGACCCAGTACTTC.

As to this clonotype: An end of the junction differs from the germline gene, which may be a read error. The V gene is TRBV14, the J gene TRBJ2-1; perhaps TRBD2 as D (6 bases). CDR1 is SGHDN, CDR2 FVKESK, per germline. The CDR3 spans 13 residues. DNA for the CDR3: TGTGCCAGCAGCCTTCGGGGGACCAATGAGCAGTTATTC. Translation gives CASSLRGTNEQLF. The whole variable domain, remainder taken from reference TRBV14 and TRBJ2-1, is EAGVTQFPSHSVIEKGQTVTLRCDPISGHDNLYWYRRVMGKEIKFLLHFVKESKQDESGMPNNRFLAERTGGTYSTLKVQPAELEDSGVYFCASSLRGTNEQLFGPGTRLTVL.

A remark on this clonotype: A read error is possible here, since a much larger clone lies one base away. The chain uses TRBV5-8 and TRBJ2-5; D is possibly TRBD1 (6 bases). The J call may be in error: the DNA end matches TRBJ2-7 better. Germline V gene data show CDR1 as SGHTS and CDR2 as YDEGEE. The CDR3 spans 15 residues. In DNA, the CDR3 is TGTGCCAGCAGCTGGGACAAGGGGCGCATCTACGAGCAGTACTTC. Translation: CASSWDKGRIYEQYF.

The chain uses TRBV12-3 or TRBV12-4 and TRBJ1-1; no reliable D call. This CDR3 has 15 amino acids. V was shortened by 2 bases and J by 5 bases, with 15 bases between the two germline ends. CDR3 sequence (DNA): TGTGCCAGCAGTTTATATGGAGCCTTGGAAACTGAAGCTTTCTTT. Residues: CASSLYGALETEAFF.

The J gene is TRBJ2-4, the V gene TRBV7-2, with TRBD2 matching 10 bases. The CDR3 runs to 19 residues. Germline lookup yields CDR1 SGHTA and CDR2 FQGNSA. V dropped 5 bases and J dropped 13; count of bases not matched to a gene: 26. The CDR3 DNA sequence: TGTGCCAGCAGCCTCGGGGTAGCGGGGGGACGGAGCACAAACAATGAGCAGTACTTC. This translates into CASSLGVAGGRSTNNEQYF.

This clonotype was recorded only once. The rearrangement links TRBV18 to TRBJ2-5; D not resolved. The tail of the sequence fits TRBJ2-7 better, so the J call may be wrong. Germline V lookup: CDR1 KGHSH, CDR2 LQKENI. This CDR3 is 14 amino acids long. In nucleotides, the CDR3 is TGTGCCAGCTCACCTTTAGACACCACCGGCGAGCAGTACTTC. Residues: CASSPLDTTGEQYF.

This clonotype showed up just a few times. The chain recombines TRBV7-9 with TRBJ1-1; 9 bases align to TRBD1. Per germline, CDR1 SEHNR and CDR2 FQNEAQ (reference sequence). Trimming removed 3 bases from V and 0 bases from J; junction bases left unmatched: 5. The CDR3 loop spans 16 amino acids. Here the CDR3 reads CASSFRTGALNTEAFF. The CDR3 nucleotides read TGTGCCAGCAGCTTCAGGACAGGGGCTTTGAACACTGAAGCTTTCTTT.

The chain joins TRBV7-2 to TRBJ1-6; 9 bases fit TRBD1. V was pared by 5 bases and J by 8 bases, with 4 bases of the junction left unmatched. The CDR3 consists of 14 residues. The germline CDR1 and CDR2 sequences are SGHTA and FQGNSA. This chain's CDR3 is CASSARTGDSPLHF. CDR3 bases: TGTGCCAGCAGCGCCCGGACAGGGGATTCACCCCTCCACTTT.

The J gene is TRBJ2-1, the V gene TRBV5-1; 7 bases agree with TRBD1. This CDR3 spans 14 amino acids. Per the germline V gene, CDR1 is SGHRS and CDR2 is YFSETQ. J was trimmed by 6 bases and V by 7 bases; bases with no gene match: 10. CDR3 sequence (DNA): TGCGCCAGCGCCTCCAGGGGGTTTGGCAATGAGCAGTTCTTC. This codes for CASASRGFGNEQFF.

The gene calls are TRBV4-3 and TRBJ2-5; D possibly corresponds to TRBD1 (7 bases). Germline CDR1 is LGHNA and CDR2 is YSLEER. V shed 4 bases and J shed 5 bases, with 17 bases lying between them. CDR3 length equals 15 residues. CDR3 bases: TGCGCCAGCAGCCCTCAAACAGGGGCGGGGGAGACCCAGTACTTC. Its translation is CASSPQTGAGETQYF.

This clonotype has just a few counts. The V and J genes are TRBV4-3 and TRBJ2-3; maybe TRBD2 (5 bases). Trimming left V 4 bases short and J 2 bases short, with 10 bases between. The CDR3 length is 14 residues. The germline gives CDR1 LGHNA, CDR2 YSLEER. Written as DNA, the CDR3 is TGCGCCAGCAGCCGAGACTATTTCACAGATACGCAGTATTTT. It codes for CASSRDYFTDTQYF.

The sample holds a few counts of this clonotype. V and J are TRBV7-2 and TRBJ2-1, with TRBD1 matching over 9 bases. Germline CDR1 SGHTA, CDR2 FQGNSA. With V trimmed by 4 bases and J by 2 bases, 3 bases remained unmatched. The CDR3 extends over 15 amino acids. This chain's CDR3 is CASSWRQGAYNEQFF. CDR3 bases: TGTGCCAGCAGCTGGCGACAGGGGGCCTACAATGAGCAGTTCTTC.

This clonotype was seen a handful of times. The chain recombines TRBV27 with TRBJ1-2; 9 bases align to TRBD1. The germline CDR1 and CDR2 sequences are MNHEY and SMNVEV (reference sequence). The J segment lost 8 bases and the V segment lost 6 bases, leaving 13 bases of the junction unmatched. The CDR3 length is 15 residues. CDR3 protein: CASSPRGTGTKGYTF. CDR3 nucleotide sequence: TGTGCCAGCAGCCCCCGTGGGACAGGGACGAAAGGCTACACCTTC.

This clonotype has only a few counts. This chain uses TRBV4-2 with TRBJ2-5; weak D call: TRBD2 (6 bases). The germline gives CDR1 LGHNA, CDR2 YNFKEQ. V shed 2 bases and J shed 4 bases, with 17 bases lying between them. CDR3 length: 16 amino acids. The CDR3 sequence: CASSQTGTGPAETQYF. For the CDR3, the DNA is TGTGCCAGCAGCCAAACCGGGACTGGGCCGGCAGAGACCCAGTACTTC.

V usage is TRBV27 and J usage is TRBJ2-7; D unresolved. The V gene lost 2 bases and the J gene lost 0 bases, with 8 bases spanning the gap. The germline V gene encodes CDR1 MNHEY and CDR2 SMNVEV (reference sequence). The CDR3 is made up of 14 amino acids. CDR3 DNA sequence: TGTGCCAGCAGTTTAGTTAGTAGCTCCTACGAGCAGTACTTC. Protein sequence: CASSLVSSSYEQYF.

This clonotype occurred a few times. The gene calls are TRBV29-1 and TRBJ1-2; 12 bases line up with TRBD1. V lost 7 bases to trimming and J lost 9 bases; unmatched junction nucleotides: 6. The germline V gene has CDR1 SQVTM and CDR2 ANQGSEA. The CDR3 covers 12 residues. CDR3 region: CSAPGTGGSYTF. CDR3 coding DNA: TGCAGCGCTCCAGGGACAGGGGGCAGCTACACCTTC.

This clonotype showed up just a few times. The J gene is TRBJ2-7, the V gene TRBV20-1; D is undetermined. CDR1 is DFQATT, CDR2 SNEGSKA, per germline (reference sequence). This CDR3 has 14 amino acids. Trimming cost V 0 bases and J 3 bases, with 12 bases left between them. The CDR3 nucleotides read TGCAGTGCTAGAGATCTTTTGGTATACTACGAGCAGTACTTC. Translating it yields CSARDLLVYYEQYF.

The chain has TRBV20-1 and TRBJ2-5; D is unresolved. Between the trimmed V and J ends, which lost 7 bases and 2 bases, there was a span of 17 bases. The CDR3 runs to 14 residues. Looked up from germline, CDR1 is DFQATT and CDR2 is SNEGSKA (reference sequence). CDR3 protein: CSGRDLGLQETQYF. DNA of the CDR3: TGCAGTGGGCGCGACTTAGGCCTACAAGAGACCCAGTACTTC.

V is TRBV12-3 or TRBV12-4 and J is TRBJ1-1, with D hard to call. The CDR3 totals 16 residues. Trimming left V 6 bases short and J 0 bases short, with 17 bases between. CDR3 protein: CASSPTVGRLNTEAFF. CDR3 in DNA: TGTGCCAGCAGCCCAACCGTTGGGCGGTTGAACACTGAAGCTTTCTTT.

This clonotype has a handful of counts. Compared with germline, one end of the junction differs, possibly owing to a read error. J is TRBJ2-1 and V is TRBV15; D tentatively fits TRBD1 or TRBD2 (5 bases each). This CDR3 has 17 amino acids. Germline lookup yields CDR1 LNHNV and CDR2 YYDKDF (reference sequence). The CDR3 loop reads CVTSRDFGASSYNEQFF. The CDR3 DNA follows: TGTGTCACCAGCAGAGATTTCGGGGCTAGCTCCTACAATGAGCAGTTCTTC.

This clonotype was observed a handful of times. CDR3 in amino acids: CASSPSRRGNTEAFF. In nucleotides, the CDR3 is TGTGCCAGCAGCCCTTCAAGAAGGGGGAACACTGAAGCTTTCTTT. The V gene is TRBV9, the J gene TRBJ1-1; D is perhaps TRBD1 (5 bases). The length of the CDR3 is 15 residues. Trimming removed 4 bases at V and 1 base at J, with 14 bases between. Germline CDR1 is SGDLS and CDR2 is YYNGEE.

The table lists this clonotype with a few counts. The rearrangement uses TRBV21-1 and TRBJ1-6; the D call TRBD1 from the table was never checked on the DNA. TRBV21-1 is annotated as a pseudogene. CDR3 length: 17 amino acids. This chain's CDR3 is CASSIRGLSSYNSPLHF. The CDR3 DNA follows: TGTGCCAGCAGCATTAGGGGTCTTAGCTCCTATAATTCACCCCTCCACTTT.

The rearrangement joins TRBV2 to TRBJ2-7; D is unresolved. The CDR3 has 11 amino acids. Germline lookup yields CDR1 SNHLY and CDR2 FYNNEI. V was pared by 4 bases and J by 6 bases, with 7 bases between. CDR3 in DNA: TGTGCCAGCAGTGTGCAAGTCGAGCAGTACTTC. Translation: CASSVQVEQYF.

This clonotype was found a few times. The chain couples TRBV29-1 to TRBJ2-5; tentatively, D is TRBD2 (5 bases). V dropped 7 bases and J dropped 5 bases, with 11 bases sitting between them. Germline values: CDR1 SQVTM, CDR2 ANQGSEA. This CDR3 spans 11 amino acids. The CDR3 region has the DNA TGCAGCGGCACTAGATCTGAGACCCAGTACTTC. It yields the protein CSGTRSETQYF.

This clonotype has ten or more counts. The chain recombines TRBV6-5 with TRBJ2-1, with D unclear. The V and J ends lost 2 bases and 5 bases respectively, with 13 bases between them. This CDR3 spans 15 amino acids. Germline-derived CDR1 and CDR2 are MNHEY and SVGAGI. CDR3 in DNA: TGTGCCAGCAGTTACATGTCTGGACCAAACAATGAGCAGTTCTTC. Translating it yields CASSYMSGPNNEQFF.

The rearrangement joins TRBV5-1 to TRBJ2-6, with D perhaps TRBD2 (5 bases). Looked up from germline, CDR1 is SGHRS and CDR2 is YFSETQ. CDR3 length: 17 amino acids. Trimming removed 0 bases from V and 1 base from J, with 11 bases in between. CDR3: CASSLERWGSGANVLTF. The CDR3 nucleotides read TGCGCCAGCAGCTTGGAGCGGTGGGGTTCTGGGGCCAACGTCCTGACTTTC. The full variable domain, rest sourced from reference TRBV5-1 and TRBJ2-6, is KAGVTQTPRYLIKTRGQQVTLSCSPISGHRSVSWYQQTPGQGLQFLFEYFSETQRNKGNFPGRFSGRQFSNSRSEMNVSTLELGDSALYLCASSLERWGSGANVLTFGAGSRLTVL.

In this sample, this clonotype turned up a few times. The chain is built from TRBV4-3 and TRBJ1-2, with TRBD1 as a possible D gene (5 bases). The V gene lost 4 bases and the J gene lost 7 bases, with 13 bases spanning the gap. Per germline, CDR1 LGHNA and CDR2 YSLEER. CDR3 length equals 13 residues. CDR3 nucleotide sequence: TGCGCCAGCAGCCCCGGGGGGGGGTCTGGCTACACCTTC. Protein: CASSPGGGSGYTF.

The chain combines TRBV4-1 with TRBJ1-6; D uncertain. Germline V gene sequence: CDR1 MGHRA, CDR2 YSYEKL. This CDR3 is 15 amino acids long. The V end lost 0 bases, the J end lost 5 bases, and 8 bases lay between the germline ends. The CDR3 sequence is CASSQERANNSPLHF. As DNA, the CDR3 is TGCGCCAGCAGCCAAGAGCGGGCGAATAATTCACCCCTCCACTTT.

The V and J genes are TRBV20-1 and TRBJ2-3, with 10 bases identical to TRBD2. Germline trimming cut 6 bases from V and 0 bases from J; bases unmatched to any gene: 9. Germline V lookup: CDR1 DFQATT, CDR2 SNEGSKA (reference sequence). This CDR3 has 16 amino acids. The CDR3 DNA is TGCAGTGCGGGCCGGACTAGCGGTTTTAGCACAGATACGCAGTATTTT. It is translated as CSAGRTSGFSTDTQYF.